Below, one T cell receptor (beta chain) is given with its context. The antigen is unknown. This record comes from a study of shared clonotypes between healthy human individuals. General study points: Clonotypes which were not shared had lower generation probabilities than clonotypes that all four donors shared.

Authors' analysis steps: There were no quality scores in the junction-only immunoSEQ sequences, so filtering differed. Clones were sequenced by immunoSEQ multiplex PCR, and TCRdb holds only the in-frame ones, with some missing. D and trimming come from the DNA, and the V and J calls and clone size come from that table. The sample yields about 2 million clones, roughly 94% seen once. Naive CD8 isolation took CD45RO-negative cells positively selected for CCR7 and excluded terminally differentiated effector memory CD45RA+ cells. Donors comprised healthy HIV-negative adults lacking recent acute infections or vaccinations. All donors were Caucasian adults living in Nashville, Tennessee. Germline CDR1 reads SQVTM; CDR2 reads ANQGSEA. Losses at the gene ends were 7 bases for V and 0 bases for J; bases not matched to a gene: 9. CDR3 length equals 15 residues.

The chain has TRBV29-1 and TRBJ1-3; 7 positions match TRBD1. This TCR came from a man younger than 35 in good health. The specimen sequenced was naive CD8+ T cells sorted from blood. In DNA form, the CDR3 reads TGCAGCGCTTGGACAGGAATCTCCTCTGGAAACACCATATATTTT. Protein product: CSAWTGISSGNTIYF.